This TCR beta chain was documented in a study of shared clonotypes between healthy human individuals. This clone was detected ten times or more. The protocol was immunoSEQ multiplex PCR, while the TCRdb copy is restricted to in-frame clones and leaves out a portion. The table lists fewer than 550,000 clones, about three quarters of them singletons. The CDR3 has 14 residues. Germline values: CDR1 MNHEY, CDR2 SMNVEV (reference sequence). V lost 5 bases and J lost 0, with 9 bases in between. The sequencing sample was made of PBMCs. The chain uses TRBV27 and TRBJ2-3; D remains ambiguous. This TCR was recovered from a woman in her 40s in good health. Some clones in this sample may be carry-over from other donors' samples. The CDR3 DNA follows: TGTGCCAGCAGTCTCACTTTAAGCACAGATACGCAGTATTTT. This translates into CASSLTLSTDTQYF.